These 10 T cell receptor beta chains were sequenced from one sample in a study of T cell responses to AZD1222 COVID-19 vaccine. Sequencing used immunoSEQ multiplex PCR; TCRdb keeps in-frame clones, though not all of them. The sample includes roughly 200,000 clones, roughly 92% of them seen just once. The starting material was peripheral blood, obtained on day 0 of AZD1222 vaccination. The receptors stem from an adult in good health.

The chain links TRBV6-5 to TRBJ1-5; 7 bases align to TRBD1. This CDR3 has 15 residues. Trimming removed 4 bases from V and 7 bases from J; junction bases left unmatched: 10. Germline lookup yields CDR1 MNHEY and CDR2 SVGAGI. CDR3 region: CASSSLLGGGQPQHF. The CDR3 DNA reads TGTGCCAGCAGTTCATTATTAGGGGGCGGACAGCCCCAGCATTTT.

The rearrangement links TRBV7-6 to TRBJ1-1, with a tentative D call TRBD1 (5 bases). Germline lookup yields CDR1 SGHVS and CDR2 FNYEAQ. V was cut by 5 bases and J by 3 bases, with 13 bases left in between. This CDR3 spans 14 amino acids. The CDR3 sequence is CASSPLGGDTEAFF. In DNA, the CDR3 is TGTGCCAGCAGCCCCCTCGGAGGGGACACTGAAGCTTTCTTT.

The genes are TRBV3-1 (or the pseudogene TRBV3-2) and TRBJ1-1, with D perhaps matching TRBD1 (5 bases). The CDR3 consists of 13 residues. The V end lost 6 bases, the J end lost 5 bases, and 13 bases lay between the germline ends. Germline V gene sequence: CDR1 LGHDT, CDR2 YNNKEL (reference sequence). This CDR3 is CASRQGRGTEAFF. The CDR3, as DNA: TGTGCCAGCAGGCAGGGCCGGGGAACTGAAGCTTTCTTT.

The chain is built from TRBV3-1 (or the pseudogene TRBV3-2) and TRBJ1-3; D ambiguous. Trimming cost V 3 bases and J 1 base, with 7 bases left between them. The CDR3 runs to 14 residues. Looked up from germline, CDR1 is LGHDT and CDR2 is YNNKEL (reference sequence). CDR3 sequence: CASSHAGSGNTIYF. The CDR3 nucleotides read TGTGCCAGCAGCCACGCGGGGTCTGGAAACACCATATATTTT.

CDR3 residues: CASSRDGIYGYTF. The CDR3 region has the DNA TGTGCCAGCAGCCGGGACGGGATCTATGGCTACACCTTC. V is TRBV6-5 and J is TRBJ1-2; TRBD1 is a possible D gene (5 bases). The CDR3 loop spans 13 amino acids. Looked up from germline, CDR1 is MNHEY and CDR2 is SVGAGI. The ends were cut back, 6 bases at V and 4 bases at J, with 12 bases in the middle.

V and J are TRBV7-9 and TRBJ2-7; D ambiguous. V lost 3 bases to trimming and J lost 0 bases, with 9 bases between them. This CDR3 is built from 14 residues. CDR1 is SEHNR and CDR2 is FQNEAQ in the germline V gene (reference sequence). Here the CDR3 DNA reads TGTGCCAGCAGCTTGGACGGAAGCTCCTACGAGCAGTACTTC. It encodes CASSLDGSSYEQYF.

J is TRBJ1-1 and V is TRBV7-9; 7 nucleotides match TRBD1. Germline values: CDR1 SEHNR, CDR2 FQNEAQ (reference sequence). V dropped 3 bases and J dropped 12; count of bases not matched to a gene: 10. The CDR3 is 13 amino acids. This chain's CDR3 is CASSFSQGMQPFF. The CDR3 DNA follows: TGTGCCAGCAGCTTCTCACAGGGGATGCAGCCTTTCTTT.

This clone has only one observation. The V call is TRBV2, the J call TRBJ1-2; 8 nucleotides line up with TRBD1. V trimming: 2 bases; J trimming: 8 bases; junction bases outside the gene matches: 13. CDR1 is SNHLY and CDR2 is FYNNEI in the germline V gene. The CDR3 is made up of 16 amino acids. For the CDR3, the DNA is TGTGCCAGCAGTGAATATTTTGGACAGGGAACGGGGGGCTACACCTTC. This translates into CASSEYFGQGTGGYTF.

The chain couples TRBV27 to TRBJ2-1, with D perhaps TRBD2 (7 bases). The CDR3 is 13 amino acids. From germline, CDR1 is MNHEY and CDR2 SMNVEV (reference sequence). CDR3 sequence: CAAGASYYNEQFF. Here the CDR3 DNA reads TGTGCGGCGGGGGCGTCTTACTACAATGAGCAGTTCTTC.

This rearrangement joins TRBV6-5 to TRBJ1-5; a weak D match, TRBD1 (5 bases). V lost 5 bases and J lost 0, with 8 bases in between. In germline, CDR1 is MNHEY, CDR2 SVGAGI. This CDR3 has 14 residues. This CDR3 is CASSPDSSNQPQHF. Written as DNA, the CDR3 is TGTGCCAGCAGTCCAGACAGTAGCAATCAGCCCCAGCATTTT.